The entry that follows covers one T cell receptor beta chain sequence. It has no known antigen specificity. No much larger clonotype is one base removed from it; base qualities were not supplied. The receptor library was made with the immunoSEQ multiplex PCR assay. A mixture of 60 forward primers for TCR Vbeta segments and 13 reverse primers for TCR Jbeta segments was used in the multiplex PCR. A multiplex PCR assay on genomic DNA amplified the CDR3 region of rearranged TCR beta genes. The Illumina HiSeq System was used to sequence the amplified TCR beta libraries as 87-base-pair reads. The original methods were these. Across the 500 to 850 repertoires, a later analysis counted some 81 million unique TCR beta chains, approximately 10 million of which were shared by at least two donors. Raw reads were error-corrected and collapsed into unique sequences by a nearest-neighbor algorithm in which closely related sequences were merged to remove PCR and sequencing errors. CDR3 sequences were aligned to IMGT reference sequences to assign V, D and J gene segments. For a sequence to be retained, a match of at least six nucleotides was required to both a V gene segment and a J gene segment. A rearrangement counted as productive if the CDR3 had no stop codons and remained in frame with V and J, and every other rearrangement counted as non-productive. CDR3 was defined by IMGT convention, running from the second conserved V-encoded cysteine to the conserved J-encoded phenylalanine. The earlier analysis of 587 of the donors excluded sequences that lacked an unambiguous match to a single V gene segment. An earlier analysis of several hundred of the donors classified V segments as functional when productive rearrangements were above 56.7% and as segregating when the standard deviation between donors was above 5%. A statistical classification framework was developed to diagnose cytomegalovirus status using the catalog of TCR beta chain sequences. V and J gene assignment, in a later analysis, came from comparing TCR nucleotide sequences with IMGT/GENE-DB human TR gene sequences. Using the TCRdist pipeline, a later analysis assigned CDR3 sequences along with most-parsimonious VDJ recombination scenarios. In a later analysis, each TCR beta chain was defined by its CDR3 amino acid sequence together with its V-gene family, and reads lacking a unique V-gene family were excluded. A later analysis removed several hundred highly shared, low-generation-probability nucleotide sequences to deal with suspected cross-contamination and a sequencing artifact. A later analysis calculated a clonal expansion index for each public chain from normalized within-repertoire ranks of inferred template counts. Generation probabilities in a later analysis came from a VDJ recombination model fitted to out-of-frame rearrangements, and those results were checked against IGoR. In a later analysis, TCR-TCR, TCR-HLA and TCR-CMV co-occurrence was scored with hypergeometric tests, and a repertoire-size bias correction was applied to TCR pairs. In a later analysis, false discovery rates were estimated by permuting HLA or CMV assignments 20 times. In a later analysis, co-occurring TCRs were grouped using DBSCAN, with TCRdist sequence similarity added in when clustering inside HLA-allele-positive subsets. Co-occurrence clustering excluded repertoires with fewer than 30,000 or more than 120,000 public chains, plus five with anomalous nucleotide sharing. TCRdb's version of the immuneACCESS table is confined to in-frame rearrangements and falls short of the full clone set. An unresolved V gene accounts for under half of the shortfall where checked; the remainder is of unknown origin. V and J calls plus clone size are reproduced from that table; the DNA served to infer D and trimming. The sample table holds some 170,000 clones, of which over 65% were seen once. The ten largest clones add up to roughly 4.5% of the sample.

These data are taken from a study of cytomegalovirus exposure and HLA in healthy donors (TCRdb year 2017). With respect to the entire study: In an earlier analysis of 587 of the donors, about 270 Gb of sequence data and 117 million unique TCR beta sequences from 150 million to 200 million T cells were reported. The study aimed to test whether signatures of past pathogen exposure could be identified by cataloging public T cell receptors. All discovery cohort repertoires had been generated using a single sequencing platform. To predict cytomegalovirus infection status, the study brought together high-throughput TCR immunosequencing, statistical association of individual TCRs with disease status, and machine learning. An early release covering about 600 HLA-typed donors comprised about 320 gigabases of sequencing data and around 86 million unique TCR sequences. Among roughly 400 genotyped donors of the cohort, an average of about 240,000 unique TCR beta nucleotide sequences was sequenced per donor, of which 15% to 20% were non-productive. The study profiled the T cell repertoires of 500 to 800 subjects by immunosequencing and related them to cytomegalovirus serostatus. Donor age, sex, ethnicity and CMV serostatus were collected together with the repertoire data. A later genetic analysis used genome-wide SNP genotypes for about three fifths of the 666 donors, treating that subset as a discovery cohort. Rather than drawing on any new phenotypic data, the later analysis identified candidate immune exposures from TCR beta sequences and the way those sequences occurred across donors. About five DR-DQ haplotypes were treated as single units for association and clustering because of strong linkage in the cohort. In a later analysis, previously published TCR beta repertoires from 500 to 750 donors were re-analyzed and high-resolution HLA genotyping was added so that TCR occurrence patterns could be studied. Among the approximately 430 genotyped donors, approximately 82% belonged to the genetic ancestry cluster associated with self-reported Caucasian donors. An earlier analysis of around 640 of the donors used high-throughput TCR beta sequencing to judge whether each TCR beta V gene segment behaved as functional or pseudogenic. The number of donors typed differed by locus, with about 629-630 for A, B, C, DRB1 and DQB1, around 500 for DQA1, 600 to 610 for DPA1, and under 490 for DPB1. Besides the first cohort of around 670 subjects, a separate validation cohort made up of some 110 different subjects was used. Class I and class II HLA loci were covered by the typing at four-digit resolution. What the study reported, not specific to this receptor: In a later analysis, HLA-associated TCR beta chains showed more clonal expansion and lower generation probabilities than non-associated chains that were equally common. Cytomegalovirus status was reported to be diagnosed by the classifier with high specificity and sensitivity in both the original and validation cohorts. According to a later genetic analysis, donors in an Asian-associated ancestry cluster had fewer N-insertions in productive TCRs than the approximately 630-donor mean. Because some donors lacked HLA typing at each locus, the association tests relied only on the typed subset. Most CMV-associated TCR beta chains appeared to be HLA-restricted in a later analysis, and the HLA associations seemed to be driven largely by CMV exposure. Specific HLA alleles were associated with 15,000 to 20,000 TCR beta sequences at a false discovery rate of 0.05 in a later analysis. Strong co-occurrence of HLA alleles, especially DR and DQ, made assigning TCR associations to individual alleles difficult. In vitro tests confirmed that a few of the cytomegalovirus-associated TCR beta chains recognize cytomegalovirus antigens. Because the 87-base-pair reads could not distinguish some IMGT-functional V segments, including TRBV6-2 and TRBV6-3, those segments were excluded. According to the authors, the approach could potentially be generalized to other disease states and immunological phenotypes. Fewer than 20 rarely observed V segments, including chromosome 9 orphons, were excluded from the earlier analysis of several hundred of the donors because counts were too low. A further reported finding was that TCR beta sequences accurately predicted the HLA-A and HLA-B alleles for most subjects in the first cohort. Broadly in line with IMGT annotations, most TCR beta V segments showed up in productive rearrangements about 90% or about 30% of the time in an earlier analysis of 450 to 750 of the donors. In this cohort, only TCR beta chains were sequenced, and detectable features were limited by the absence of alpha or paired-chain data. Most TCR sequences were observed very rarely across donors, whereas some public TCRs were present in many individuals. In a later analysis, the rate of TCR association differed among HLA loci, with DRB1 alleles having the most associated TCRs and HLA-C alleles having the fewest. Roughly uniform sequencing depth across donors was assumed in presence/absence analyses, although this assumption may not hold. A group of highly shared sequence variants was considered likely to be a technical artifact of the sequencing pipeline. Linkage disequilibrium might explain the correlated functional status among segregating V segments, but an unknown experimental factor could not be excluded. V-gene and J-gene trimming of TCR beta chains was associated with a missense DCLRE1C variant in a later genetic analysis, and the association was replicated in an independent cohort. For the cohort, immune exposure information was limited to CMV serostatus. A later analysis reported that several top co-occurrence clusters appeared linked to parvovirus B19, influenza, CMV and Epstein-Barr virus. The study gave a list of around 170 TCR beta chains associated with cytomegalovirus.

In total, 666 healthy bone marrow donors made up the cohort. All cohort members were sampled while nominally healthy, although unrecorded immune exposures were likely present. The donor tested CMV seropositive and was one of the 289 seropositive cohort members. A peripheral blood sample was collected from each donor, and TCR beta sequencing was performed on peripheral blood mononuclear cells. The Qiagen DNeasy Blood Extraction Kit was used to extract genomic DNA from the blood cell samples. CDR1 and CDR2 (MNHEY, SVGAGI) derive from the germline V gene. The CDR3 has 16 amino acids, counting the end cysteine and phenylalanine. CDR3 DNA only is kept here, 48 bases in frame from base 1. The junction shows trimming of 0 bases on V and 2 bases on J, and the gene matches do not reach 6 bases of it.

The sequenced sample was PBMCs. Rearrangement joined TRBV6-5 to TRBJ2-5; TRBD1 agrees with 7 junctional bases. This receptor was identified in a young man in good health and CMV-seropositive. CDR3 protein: CASSYSTWDRQETQYF. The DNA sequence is TGTGCCAGCAGTTACTCGACTTGGGACAGACAAGAGACCCAGTACTTC.